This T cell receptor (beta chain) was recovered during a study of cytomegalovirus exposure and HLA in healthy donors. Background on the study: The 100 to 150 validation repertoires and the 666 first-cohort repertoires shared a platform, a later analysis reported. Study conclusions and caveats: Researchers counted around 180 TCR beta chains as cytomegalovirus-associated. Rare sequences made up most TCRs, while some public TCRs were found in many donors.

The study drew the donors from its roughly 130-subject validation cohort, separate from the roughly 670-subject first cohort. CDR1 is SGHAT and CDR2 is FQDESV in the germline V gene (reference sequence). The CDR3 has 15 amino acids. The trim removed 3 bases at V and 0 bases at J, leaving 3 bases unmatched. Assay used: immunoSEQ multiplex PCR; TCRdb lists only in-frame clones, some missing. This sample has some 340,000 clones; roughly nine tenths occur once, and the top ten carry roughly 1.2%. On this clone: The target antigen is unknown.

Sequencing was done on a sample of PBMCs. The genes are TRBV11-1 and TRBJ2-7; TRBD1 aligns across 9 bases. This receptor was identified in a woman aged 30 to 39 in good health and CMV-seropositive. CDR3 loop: CASSFGQGHSYEQYF. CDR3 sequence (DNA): TGTGCCAGCAGCTTCGGACAGGGGCACTCCTACGAGCAGTACTTC.